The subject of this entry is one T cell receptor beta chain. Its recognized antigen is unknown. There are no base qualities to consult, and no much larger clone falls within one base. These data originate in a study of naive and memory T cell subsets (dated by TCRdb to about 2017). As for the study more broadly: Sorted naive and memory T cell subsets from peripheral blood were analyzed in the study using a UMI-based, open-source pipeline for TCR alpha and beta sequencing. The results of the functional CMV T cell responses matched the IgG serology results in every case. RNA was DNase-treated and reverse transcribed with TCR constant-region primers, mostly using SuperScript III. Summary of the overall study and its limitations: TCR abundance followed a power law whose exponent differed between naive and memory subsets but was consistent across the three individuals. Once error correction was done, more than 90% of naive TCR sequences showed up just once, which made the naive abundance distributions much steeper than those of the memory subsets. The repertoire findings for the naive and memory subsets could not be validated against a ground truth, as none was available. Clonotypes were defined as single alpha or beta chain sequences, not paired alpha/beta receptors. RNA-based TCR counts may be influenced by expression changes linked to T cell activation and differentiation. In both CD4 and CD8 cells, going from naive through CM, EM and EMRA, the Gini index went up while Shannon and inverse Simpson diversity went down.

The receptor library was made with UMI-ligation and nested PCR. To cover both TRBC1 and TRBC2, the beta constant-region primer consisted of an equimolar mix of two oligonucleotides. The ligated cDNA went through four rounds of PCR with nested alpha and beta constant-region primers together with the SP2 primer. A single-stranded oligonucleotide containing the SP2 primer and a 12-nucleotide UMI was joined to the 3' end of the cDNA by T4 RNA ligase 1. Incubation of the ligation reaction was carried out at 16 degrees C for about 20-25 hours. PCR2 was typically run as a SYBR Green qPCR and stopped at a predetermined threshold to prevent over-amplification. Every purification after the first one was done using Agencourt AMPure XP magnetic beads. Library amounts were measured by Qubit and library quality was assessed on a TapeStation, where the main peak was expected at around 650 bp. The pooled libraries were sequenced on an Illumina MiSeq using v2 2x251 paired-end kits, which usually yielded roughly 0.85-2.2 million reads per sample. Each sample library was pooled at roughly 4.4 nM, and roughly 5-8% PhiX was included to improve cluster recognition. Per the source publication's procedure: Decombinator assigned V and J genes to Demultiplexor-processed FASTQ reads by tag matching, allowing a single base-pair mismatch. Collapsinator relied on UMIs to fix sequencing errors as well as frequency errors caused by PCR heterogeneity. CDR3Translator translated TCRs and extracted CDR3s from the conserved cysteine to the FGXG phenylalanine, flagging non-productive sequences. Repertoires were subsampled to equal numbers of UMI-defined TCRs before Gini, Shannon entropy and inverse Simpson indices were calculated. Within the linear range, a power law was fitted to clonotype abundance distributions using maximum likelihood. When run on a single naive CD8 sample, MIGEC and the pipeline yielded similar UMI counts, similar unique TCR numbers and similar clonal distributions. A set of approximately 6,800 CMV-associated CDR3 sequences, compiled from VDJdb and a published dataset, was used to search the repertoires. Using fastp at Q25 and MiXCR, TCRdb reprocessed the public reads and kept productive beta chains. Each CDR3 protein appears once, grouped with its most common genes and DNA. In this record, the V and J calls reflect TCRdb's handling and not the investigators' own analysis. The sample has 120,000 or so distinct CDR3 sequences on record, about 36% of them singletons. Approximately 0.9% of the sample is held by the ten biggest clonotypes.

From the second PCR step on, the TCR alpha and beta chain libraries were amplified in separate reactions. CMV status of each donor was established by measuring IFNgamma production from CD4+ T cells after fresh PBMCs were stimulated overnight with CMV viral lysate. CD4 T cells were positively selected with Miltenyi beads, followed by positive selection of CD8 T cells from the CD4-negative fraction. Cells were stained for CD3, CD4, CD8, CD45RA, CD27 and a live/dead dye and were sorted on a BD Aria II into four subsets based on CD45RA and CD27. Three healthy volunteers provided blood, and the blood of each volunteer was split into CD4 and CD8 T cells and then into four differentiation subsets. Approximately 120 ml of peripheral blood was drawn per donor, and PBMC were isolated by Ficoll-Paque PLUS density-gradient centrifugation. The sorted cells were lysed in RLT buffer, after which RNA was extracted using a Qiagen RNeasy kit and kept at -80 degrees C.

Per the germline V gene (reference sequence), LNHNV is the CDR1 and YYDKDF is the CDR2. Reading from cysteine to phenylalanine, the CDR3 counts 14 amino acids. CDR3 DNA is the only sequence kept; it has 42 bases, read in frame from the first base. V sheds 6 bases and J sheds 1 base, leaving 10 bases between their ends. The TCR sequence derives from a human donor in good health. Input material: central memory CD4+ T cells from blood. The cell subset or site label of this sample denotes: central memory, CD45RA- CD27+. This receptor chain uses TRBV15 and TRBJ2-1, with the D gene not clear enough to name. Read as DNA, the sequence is TGTGCCACCAGTTCCGGCGGTTCCTACAATGAGCAGTTCTTC. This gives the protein CATSSGGSYNEQFF.